This entry lists 17 T cell receptor beta chains sequenced from one sample in a study of T cell clonality in common variable immunodeficiency. The assay was immunoSEQ multiplex PCR, and TCRdb's table has in-frame clones only and misses some. This sample has under 50,000 clones, each found more than once. Sequenced input: peripheral blood mononuclear cells. The origin of the receptors is a person aged 18 to 70 in good health.

This clone has at least ten counts. The CDR3 is cut off 3 residues early in the read; its end comes from the germline J gene. The J gene is TRBJ1-1, the V gene TRBV19; D gene unclear. Trimming cost V 2 bases and J 1 base, with 8 bases left between them. Germline-derived CDR1 and CDR2 are LNHDA and SQIVND (reference sequence). This CDR3 is built from 14 residues. CDR3 bases read: TGTGCCAGTAGTATAAGGCCTGAGAACACTGAA. This sequence encodes CASSIRPENTE. Given in full, the CDR3 is CASSIRPENTEAFF.

This clone was counted ten times or more. The CDR3 goes on 3 residues after the read ends, and that part is filled in from the germline J gene. The chain is built from TRBV5-1 and TRBJ2-3; TRBD1 matches at 8 bases. The CDR3 is 16 amino acids. V shed 1 base, J shed 4 bases, and the junction held 8 bases outside the gene matches. The V gene's germline CDR1 is SGHRS and CDR2 YFSETQ. CDR3 sequence reads: CASSLSVQGAADTQYF. The part of the CDR3 DNA that was read is TGCGCCAGCAGCTTGTCGGTCCAGGGGGCGGCAGATACG. Together with reference TRBV5-1 and TRBJ2-3, the CDR3 gives the full variable domain: KAGVTQTPRYLIKTRGQQVTLSCSPISGHRSVSWYQQTPGQGLQFLFEYFSETQRNKGNFPGRFSGRQFSNSRSEMNVSTLELGDSALYLCASSLSVQGAADTQYFGPGTRLTVL.

Ten or more counts support this clone. The read halts 3 residues ahead of the CDR3 end, with the missing end drawn from the germline J gene. The J gene is TRBJ2-7, the V gene TRBV14, with D perhaps assigned TRBD1 or TRBD2 (6 bases each). Germline loops: CDR1 SGHDN, CDR2 FVKESK. CDR3 size: 15 residues. V was trimmed by 4 bases and J by 5 bases, leaving 18 bases between them. This CDR3 is CASSLLGGTFHEQYF. Incomplete CDR3 DNA: TGTGCCAGCAGCCTCCTAGGCGGGACATTTCACGAG. Based on the CDR3 plus reference TRBV14 and TRBJ2-7, the full variable domain is EAGVTQFPSHSVIEKGQTVTLRCDPISGHDNLYWYRRVMGKEIKFLLHFVKESKQDESGMPNNRFLAERTGGTYSTLKVQPAELEDSGVYFCASSLLGGTFHEQYFGPGTRLTVT.

The sample holds many counts of this clone. The read finishes 3 residues shy of the CDR3 end, and the germline J gene is used to complete it. This rearrangement joins TRBV19 to TRBJ2-7, with D possibly matching TRBD1 (6 bases). This CDR3 has 15 amino acids. V lost 6 bases and J 6 bases, leaving 21 bases between the germline ends. CDR1 is LNHDA, CDR2 SQIVND, per germline (reference sequence). The CDR3 reads CASRPGGTPRSEQYF. The sequenced part of the CDR3 DNA is TGTGCCAGTAGACCGGGTGGGACACCAAGGAGCGAG.

This clone was detected ten times or more. The read comes to an end 3 residues before the CDR3 does, leaving the germline J gene to fill in the end. V is TRBV7-9 and J is TRBJ2-5, with D perhaps matching TRBD2 (5 bases). The ends were cut back, 5 bases at V and 5 bases at J, with 15 bases in the middle. The CDR3 spans 14 residues. CDR1 and CDR2 from the germline V gene are SEHNR and FQNEAQ (reference sequence). The DNA read from the CDR3 is TGTGCCAGCAGCCCTGACGGGCCGGGGGAGACC. Encoded protein: CASSPDGPGET. The entire CDR3 protein reads CASSPDGPGETQYF.

This clone was detected ten times or more. The read ends 3 residues shy of where the CDR3 ends; the end is completed using the germline J gene. The rearrangement links TRBV20-1 to TRBJ2-1; 8 nucleotides align to TRBD2. V lost 0 bases and J lost 6; bases outside the gene matches: 7. There are 15 residues in the CDR3. Germline V gene data show CDR1 as DFQATT and CDR2 as SNEGSKA (reference sequence). The CDR3 loop reads CSARDRTSRFNEQFF. The part of the CDR3 DNA that was read is TGCAGTGCTAGAGATAGGACTAGCAGGTTCAATGAG.

Notes on this clone: From the germline J gene comes the end of the CDR3, since the read stops 3 residues before it. The chain has TRBV5-4 and TRBJ1-6, with 8 positions matching TRBD1. The CDR3 consists of 15 residues. Germline trimming cut 3 bases from V and 7 bases from J; bases unmatched to any gene: 6. Germline-derived CDR1 and CDR2 are SGHNT and YYREEE (reference sequence). The CDR3 is CASSSDRGRNSPLHF. CDR3 DNA, as far as it was read: TGTGCCAGCAGCTCCGACAGGGGTAGGAATTCACCC.

Concerning this clone: Read data end 3 residues before the CDR3 end; the end is taken from the germline J gene. The V gene is TRBV20-1, the J gene TRBJ2-7; possible D gene TRBD1, 5 bases. Trimming removed 4 bases at V and 1 base at J, with 8 bases between. The CDR3 consists of 12 residues. Per germline, CDR1 DFQATT and CDR2 SNEGSKA (reference sequence). The CDR3 loop is CSAKGLSYEQYF. Partial CDR3 DNA: TGCAGTGCTAAGGGGCTTTCCTACGAG.

This clone was picked up many times. Coverage ceases 3 residues before the CDR3 finishes, and the germline J gene fills in the end. The rearrangement uses TRBV3-1 (or the pseudogene TRBV3-2) and TRBJ2-1; 13 bases agree with TRBD2. The CDR3 totals 19 residues. Germline V gene data show CDR1 as LGHDT and CDR2 as YNNKEL (reference sequence). J was trimmed by 0 bases and V by 1 base; bases with no gene match: 6. CDR3 protein: CASSQGSTSGGLSYNEQFF. Partial CDR3 DNA: TGTGCCAGCAGCCAAGGGTCGACTAGCGGGGGGCTCTCCTACAATGAG.

This clone was observed many times. The missing CDR3 end, 3 residues past where the read stops, is filled in from the germline J gene. This sequence joins TRBV18 and TRBJ1-2, with D maybe TRBD1 (5 bases). V shed 4 bases and J shed 4 bases, with 16 bases lying between them. The V gene's germline CDR1 is KGHSH and CDR2 LQKENI. This CDR3 comprises 15 residues. CDR3 DNA, as far as it was read: TGTGCCAGCTCACAGACCCAGGGAGTAGGCTATGGC. This codes for CASSQTQGVGYG. The CDR3 reads in full as CASSQTQGVGYGYTF.

This clone was detected ten times or more. The CDR3 goes on 3 residues after the read ends, and that part is filled in from the germline J gene. The chain combines TRBV19 with TRBJ1-1; D is unresolved. Germline assignment: CDR1 LNHDA and CDR2 SQIVND (reference sequence). The CDR3 is made up of 15 amino acids. V was trimmed by 3 bases and J by 1 base, leaving 12 bases between them. The sequenced CDR3 bases are TGTGCCAGTAGTATCGCCCAGGTCCCGAACACTGAA. Its translation is CASSIAQVPNTE. From start to end, the CDR3 is CASSIAQVPNTEAFF.

The table lists this clone with many counts. The read falls 3 residues short of the CDR3 end, and the missing part is taken from the germline J gene. The gene calls are TRBV12-3 or TRBV12-4 and TRBJ2-2; D is perhaps TRBD1 (5 bases). The CDR3 runs 12 residues. V was trimmed by 4 bases and J by 6 bases, leaving 6 bases between them. The CDR3 sequence is CASSSRAGELFF. The CDR3 DNA, read in part, is TGTGCCAGCAGTTCCAGGGCCGGGGAG.

This clone has at least ten counts. From the germline J gene comes the end of the CDR3, since the read stops 3 residues before it. The J gene is TRBJ2-3, the V gene TRBV30, with D possibly matching TRBD1 (6 bases). The V gene's germline CDR1 is GTSNPN and CDR2 SVGIG (reference sequence). Trimming took off 7 bases at V and 6 bases at J, with 23 bases between the two ends. The CDR3 spans 15 residues. The CDR3 bases that were read are TGTGCCTTTACCCTTGGGGGCCCCGGGCCGGATACG. Translated, it gives CAFTLGGPGPDT. The CDR3, in full, reads CAFTLGGPGPDTQYF.

This clone was counted many times. CDR3 loop: CASTATGAVTEAFF. Incomplete CDR3 DNA: TGTGCCAGTACTGCGACAGGGGCGGTCACTGAA. This chain links TRBV19 with TRBJ1-1; 8 bases agree with TRBD1. The CDR3 end is not reached by the read, which stops 3 residues before it; the germline J gene fills it in. CDR1 is LNHDA and CDR2 is SQIVND in the germline V gene (reference sequence). This CDR3 comprises 14 residues. After removal of 7 bases from V and 4 bases from J, the junction contained 8 bases not matched to a gene.

This clone was found many times. The read finishes 3 residues shy of the CDR3 end, and the germline J gene is used to complete it. This chain joins TRBV11-1 and TRBJ2-2; a possible D gene is TRBD2 (5 bases). Looked up from germline, CDR1 is SGHAT and CDR2 is FQDESV (reference sequence). V shed 7 bases and J shed 5 bases, with 11 bases lying between them. The CDR3 runs 13 residues. The part of the CDR3 DNA that was read is TGTGCCAGCACCAAAACGGGGACCGGGGAG. Its translation: CASTKTGTGE. The full CDR3 sequence reads CASTKTGTGELFF. The variable domain in full, completed from reference TRBV11-1 and TRBJ2-2, reads EAEVAQSPRYKITEKSQAVAFWCDPISGHATLYWYRQILGQGPELLVQFQDESVVDDSQLPKDRFSAERLKGVDSTLKIQPAELGDSAMYLCASTKTGTGELFFGEGSRLTVL.

A word on this clone: The CDR3 end falls 3 residues outside the read, so it is completed with the germline J gene. The chain couples TRBV7-8 to TRBJ2-7; 8 positions agree with TRBD1. Germline V CDR1 and CDR2: SGHVS, FQNEAQ. The J segment lost 5 bases and the V segment lost 4 bases, leaving 13 bases of the junction unmatched. This CDR3 comprises 16 residues. The DNA read from the CDR3 is TGTGCCAGCAGCTATCCCGACAGGGGCACAAAGAACGAG. This translates into CASSYPDRGTKNE. The full CDR3 reads CASSYPDRGTKNEQYF.

This clone was detected ten times or more. The CDR3 end is not reached by the read, which stops 3 residues before it; the germline J gene fills it in. The J gene is TRBJ1-1, the V gene TRBV14; D is unresolved. This CDR3 contains 13 residues. Germline CDR1 and CDR2: SGHDN and FVKESK. The V end lost 0 bases, the J end lost 6 bases, and 8 bases lay between the germline ends. CDR3 bases read: TGTGCCAGCAGCCAAGATAGCCTTTCTGAA. Encoded protein: CASSQDSLSE. From start to end, the CDR3 is CASSQDSLSEAFF.